The clone carrying this T cell receptor (beta chain) has just one count. This specimen belongs to a study of blood T cell repertoires in COVID-19. Study-level background: Sources were T cells, B-cell-depleted T cells, or PBMCs; the material itself was cDNA or gDNA.

How the authors handled the data: By means of reference gene primer amplification, nucleated cell counts were estimated. Assay: immunoSEQ multiplex PCR; the TCRdb copy retains only in-frame clones and omits some. For V, J and clone size, that table is used; D and trimming come from the DNA. The repertoire has approximately 170,000 clones, more than 60% of them found once; the top ten carry around an eighth. This CDR3 contains 15 residues. V shed 6 bases and J 10 bases; nucleotides not matched to a gene: 10. The germline V gene encodes CDR1 KGHSH and CDR2 LQKENI. V and J are TRBV18 and TRBJ1-6, with TRBD1 matching over 9 bases. The specimen sequenced was peripheral blood. The receptor comes from a woman aged 45-65 years with acute or convalescent COVID-19. The CDR3 reads CASSPGDRVDSPLHF. The DNA for the CDR3 is TGTGCCAGCTCTCCTGGGGACAGGGTGGACTCACCCCTCCACTTT.